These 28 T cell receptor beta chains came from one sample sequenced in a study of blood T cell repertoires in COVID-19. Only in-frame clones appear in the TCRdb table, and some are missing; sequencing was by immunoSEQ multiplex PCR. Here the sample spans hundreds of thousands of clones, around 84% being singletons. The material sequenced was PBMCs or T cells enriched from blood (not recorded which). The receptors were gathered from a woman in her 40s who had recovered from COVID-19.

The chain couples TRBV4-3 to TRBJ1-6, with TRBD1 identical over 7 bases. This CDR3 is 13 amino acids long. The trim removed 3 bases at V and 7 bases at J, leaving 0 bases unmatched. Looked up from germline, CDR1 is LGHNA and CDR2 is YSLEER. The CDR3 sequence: CASSQTGNSPLHF. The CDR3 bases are TGCGCCAGCAGCCAGACAGGGAATTCACCCCTCCACTTT.

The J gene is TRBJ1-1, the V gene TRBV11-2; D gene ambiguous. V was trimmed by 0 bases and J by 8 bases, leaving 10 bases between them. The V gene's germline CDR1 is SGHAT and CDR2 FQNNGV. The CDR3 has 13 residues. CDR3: CASSLDPSLEAFF. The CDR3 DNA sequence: TGTGCCAGCAGCTTAGATCCGTCCCTGGAAGCTTTCTTT.

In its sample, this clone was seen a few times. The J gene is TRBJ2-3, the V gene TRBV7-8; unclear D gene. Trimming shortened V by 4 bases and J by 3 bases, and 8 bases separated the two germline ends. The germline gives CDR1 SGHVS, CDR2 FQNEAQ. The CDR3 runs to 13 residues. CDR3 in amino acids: CASSSHLTDTQYF. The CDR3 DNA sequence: TGTGCCAGCAGCTCCCACCTAACAGATACGCAGTATTTT.

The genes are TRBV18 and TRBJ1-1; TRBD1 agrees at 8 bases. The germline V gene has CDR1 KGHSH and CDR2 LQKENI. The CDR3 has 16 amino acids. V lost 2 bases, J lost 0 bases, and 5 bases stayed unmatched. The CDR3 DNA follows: TGTGCCAGCTCACCAGCCAGGGGGCCGGTGAACACTGAAGCTTTCTTT. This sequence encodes CASSPARGPVNTEAFF.

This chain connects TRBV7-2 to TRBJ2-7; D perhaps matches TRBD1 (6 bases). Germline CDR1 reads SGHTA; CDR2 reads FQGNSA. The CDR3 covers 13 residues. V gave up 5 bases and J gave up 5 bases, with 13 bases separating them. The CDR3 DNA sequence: TGTGCCAGCAGCCGGACAGATTCGGACGAGCAGTACTTC. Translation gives CASSRTDSDEQYF.

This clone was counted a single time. This CDR3 reads CASSLPMGGGANTGELFF. In DNA form, the CDR3 reads TGTGCCAGCAGTTTACCGATGGGGGGAGGAGCGAACACCGGGGAGCTGTTTTTT. The V and J genes are TRBV28 and TRBJ2-2; D possibly corresponds to TRBD2 (6 bases). CDR1 and CDR2 (germline): MDHEN, SYDVKM. V lost 2 bases and J 0 bases, leaving 16 bases between the germline ends. The CDR3 loop spans 18 amino acids.

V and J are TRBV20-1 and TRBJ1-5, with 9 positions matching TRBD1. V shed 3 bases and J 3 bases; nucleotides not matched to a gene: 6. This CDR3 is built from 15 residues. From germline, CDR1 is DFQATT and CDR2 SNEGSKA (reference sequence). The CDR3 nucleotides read TGCAGTGCTAGTCCCGGGACAGGGTTCAATCAGCCCCAGCATTTT. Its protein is CSASPGTGFNQPQHF.

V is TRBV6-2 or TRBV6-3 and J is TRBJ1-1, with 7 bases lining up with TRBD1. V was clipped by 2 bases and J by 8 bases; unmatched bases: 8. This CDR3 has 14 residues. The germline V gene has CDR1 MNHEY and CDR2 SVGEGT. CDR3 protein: CASSYADTGVEAFF. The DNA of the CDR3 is TGTGCCAGCAGTTACGCAGATACAGGGGTGGAAGCTTTCTTT.

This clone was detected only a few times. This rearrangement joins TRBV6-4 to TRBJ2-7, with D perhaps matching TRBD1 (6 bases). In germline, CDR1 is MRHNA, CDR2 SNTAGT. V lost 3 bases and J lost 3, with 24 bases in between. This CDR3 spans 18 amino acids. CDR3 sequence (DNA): TGTGCCAGCAGTGAATTGCGGACAGCGCTTCTCGTTTACTACGAGCAGTACTTC. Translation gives CASSELRTALLVYYEQYF.

The CDR3 nucleotides are TGTGCCAGTAGTGGGACAGGGACGAGCAATCAGCCCCAGCATTTT. This sequence encodes CASSGTGTSNQPQHF. The chain joins TRBV19 to TRBJ1-5, with 9 bases lining up with TRBD1. The CDR3 is made up of 15 amino acids. Germline assignment: CDR1 LNHDA and CDR2 SQIVND (reference sequence). Trimming cost V 5 bases and J 1 base; bases outside gene matches: 3.

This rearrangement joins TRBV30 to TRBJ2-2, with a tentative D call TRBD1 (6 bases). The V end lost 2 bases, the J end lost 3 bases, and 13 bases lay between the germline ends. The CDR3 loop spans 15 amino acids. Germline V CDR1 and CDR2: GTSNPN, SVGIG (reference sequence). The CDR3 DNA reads TGTGCCTGGAGTCCCGGGACATATTACACCGGGGAGCTGTTTTTT. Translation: CAWSPGTYYTGELFF.

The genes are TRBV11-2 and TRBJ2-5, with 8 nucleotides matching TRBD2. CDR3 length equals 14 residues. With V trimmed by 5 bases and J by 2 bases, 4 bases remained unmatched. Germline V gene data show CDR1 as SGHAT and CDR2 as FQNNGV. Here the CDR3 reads CASSRSGEQETQYF. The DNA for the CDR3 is TGTGCCAGCAGCCGTAGCGGGGAACAAGAGACCCAGTACTTC. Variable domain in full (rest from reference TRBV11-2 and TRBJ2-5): EAGVAQSPRYKIIEKRQSVAFWCNPISGHATLYWYQQILGQGPKLLIQFQNNGVVDDSQLPKDRFSAERLKGVDSTLKIQPAKLEDSAVYLCASSRSGEQETQYFGPGTRLLVL.

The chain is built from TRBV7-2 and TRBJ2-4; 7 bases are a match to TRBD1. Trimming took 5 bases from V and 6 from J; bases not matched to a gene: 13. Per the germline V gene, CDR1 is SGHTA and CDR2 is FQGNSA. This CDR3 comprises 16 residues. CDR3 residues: CASSQRQGTGGNIQYF. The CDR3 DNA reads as TGTGCCAGCAGCCAAAGACAGGGCACAGGTGGAAACATTCAGTACTTC.

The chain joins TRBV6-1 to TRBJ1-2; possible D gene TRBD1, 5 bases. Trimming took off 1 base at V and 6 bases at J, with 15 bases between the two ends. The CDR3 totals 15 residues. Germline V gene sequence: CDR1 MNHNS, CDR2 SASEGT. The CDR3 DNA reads TGTGCCAGCAGTGAAGGGTCTAGGCCAGGGCATGGCTACACCTTC. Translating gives CASSEGSRPGHGYTF.

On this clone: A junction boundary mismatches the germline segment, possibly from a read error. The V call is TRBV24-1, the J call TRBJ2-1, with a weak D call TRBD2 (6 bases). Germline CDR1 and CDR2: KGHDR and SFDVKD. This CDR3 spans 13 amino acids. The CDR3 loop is CAASGSSNNEQFF. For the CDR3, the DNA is TGTGCCGCCAGCGGGTCATCGAACAATGAGCAGTTCTTC.

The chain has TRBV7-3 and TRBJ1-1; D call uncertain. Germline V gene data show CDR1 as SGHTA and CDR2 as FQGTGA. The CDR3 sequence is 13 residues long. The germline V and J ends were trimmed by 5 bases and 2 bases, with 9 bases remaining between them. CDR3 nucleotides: TGTGCCAGCAGCGATACCTATAACACTGAAGCTTTCTTT. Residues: CASSDTYNTEAFF.

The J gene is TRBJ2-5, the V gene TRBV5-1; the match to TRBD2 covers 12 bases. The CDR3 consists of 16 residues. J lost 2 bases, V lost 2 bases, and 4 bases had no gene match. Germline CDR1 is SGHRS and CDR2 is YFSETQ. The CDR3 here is CASSFGLAGTQETQYF. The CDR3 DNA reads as TGCGCCAGCAGCTTCGGACTAGCGGGAACACAAGAGACCCAGTACTTC. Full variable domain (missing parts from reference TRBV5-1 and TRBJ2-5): KAGVTQTPRYLIKTRGQQVTLSCSPISGHRSVSWYQQTPGQGLQFLFEYFSETQRNKGNFPGRFSGRQFSNSRSEMNVSTLELGDSALYLCASSFGLAGTQETQYFGPGTRLLVL.

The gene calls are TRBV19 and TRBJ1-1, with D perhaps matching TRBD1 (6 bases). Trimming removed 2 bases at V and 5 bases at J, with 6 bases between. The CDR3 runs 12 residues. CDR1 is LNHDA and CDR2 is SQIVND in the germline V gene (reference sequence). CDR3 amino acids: CASSITGTEAFF. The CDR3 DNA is TGTGCCAGTAGTATAACAGGGACTGAAGCTTTCTTT.

In nucleotides, the CDR3 is TGCGCCAGCAGCGGGTCTGACAGGGGGCTCGGCTACACCTTC. Translated, it gives CASSGSDRGLGYTF. The V gene is TRBV5-1, the J gene TRBJ1-2, with 10 bases matching TRBD1. The germline CDR1 and CDR2 sequences are SGHRS and YFSETQ. V lost 4 bases and J lost 8; bases outside the gene matches: 8. CDR3 size: 14 residues.

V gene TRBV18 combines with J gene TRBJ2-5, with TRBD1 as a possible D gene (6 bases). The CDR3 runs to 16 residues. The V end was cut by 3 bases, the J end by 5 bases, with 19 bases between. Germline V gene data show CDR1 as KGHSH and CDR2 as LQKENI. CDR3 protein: CASSPPGTRGGETQYF. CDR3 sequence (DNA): TGTGCCAGCTCACCCCCCGGGACACGCGGTGGGGAGACCCAGTACTTC.

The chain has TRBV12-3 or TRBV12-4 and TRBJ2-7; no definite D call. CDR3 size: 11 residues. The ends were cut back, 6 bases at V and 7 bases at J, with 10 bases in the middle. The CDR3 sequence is CASRGLEEQYF. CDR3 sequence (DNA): TGTGCCAGCAGGGGCTTGGAAGAGCAGTACTTC.

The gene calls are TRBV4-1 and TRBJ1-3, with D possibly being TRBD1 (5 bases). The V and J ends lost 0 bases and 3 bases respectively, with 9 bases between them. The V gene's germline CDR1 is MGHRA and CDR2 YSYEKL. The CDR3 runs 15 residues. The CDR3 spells CASSQEGAVGNTIYF. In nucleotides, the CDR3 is TGCGCCAGCAGCCAAGAAGGGGCTGTTGGAAACACCATATATTTT.

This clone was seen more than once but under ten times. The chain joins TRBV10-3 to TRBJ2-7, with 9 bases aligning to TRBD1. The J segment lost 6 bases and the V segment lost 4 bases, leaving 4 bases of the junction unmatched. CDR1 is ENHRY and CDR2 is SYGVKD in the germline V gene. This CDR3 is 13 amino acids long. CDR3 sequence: CAISVQGAGEQYV. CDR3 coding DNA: TGTGCCATCAGTGTACAGGGGGCTGGCGAGCAGTACGTC.

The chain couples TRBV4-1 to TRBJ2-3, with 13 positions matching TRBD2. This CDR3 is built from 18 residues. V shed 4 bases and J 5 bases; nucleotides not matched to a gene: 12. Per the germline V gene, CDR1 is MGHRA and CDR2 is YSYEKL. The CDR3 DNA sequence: TGCGCCAGCAGCCCCGGCCCCGGACTAGCGGGAGTTAGAGATACGCAGTATTTT. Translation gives CASSPGPGLAGVRDTQYF.

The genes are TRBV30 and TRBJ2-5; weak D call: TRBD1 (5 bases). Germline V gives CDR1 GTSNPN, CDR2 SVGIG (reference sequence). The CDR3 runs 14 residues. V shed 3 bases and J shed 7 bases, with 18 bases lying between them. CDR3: CAWSVGPVVGTQYF. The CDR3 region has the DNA TGTGCCTGGAGCGTGGGGCCCGTGGTTGGGACCCAGTACTTC.

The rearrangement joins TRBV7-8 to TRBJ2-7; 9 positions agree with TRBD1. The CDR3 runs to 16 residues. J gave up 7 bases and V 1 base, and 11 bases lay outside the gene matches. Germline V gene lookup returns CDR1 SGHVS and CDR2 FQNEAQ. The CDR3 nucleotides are TGTGCCAGCAGCTTAGGCGGGACAGGGAGGGATGGGGAGCAGTACGTC. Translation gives CASSLGGTGRDGEQYV.

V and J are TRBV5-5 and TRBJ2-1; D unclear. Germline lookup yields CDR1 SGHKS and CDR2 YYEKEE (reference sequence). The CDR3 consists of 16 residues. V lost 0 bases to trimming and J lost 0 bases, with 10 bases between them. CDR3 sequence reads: CASSLGRFSSYNEQFF. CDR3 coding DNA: TGTGCCAGCAGCTTGGGCCGTTTTAGCTCCTACAATGAGCAGTTCTTC.

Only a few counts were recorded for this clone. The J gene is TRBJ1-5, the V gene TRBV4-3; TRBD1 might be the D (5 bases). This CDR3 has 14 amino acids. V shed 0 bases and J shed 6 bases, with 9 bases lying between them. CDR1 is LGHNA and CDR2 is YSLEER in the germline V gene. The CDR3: CASSQEEGRQPQHF. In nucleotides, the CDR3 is TGCGCCAGCAGCCAAGAGGAGGGACGTCAGCCCCAGCATTTT.